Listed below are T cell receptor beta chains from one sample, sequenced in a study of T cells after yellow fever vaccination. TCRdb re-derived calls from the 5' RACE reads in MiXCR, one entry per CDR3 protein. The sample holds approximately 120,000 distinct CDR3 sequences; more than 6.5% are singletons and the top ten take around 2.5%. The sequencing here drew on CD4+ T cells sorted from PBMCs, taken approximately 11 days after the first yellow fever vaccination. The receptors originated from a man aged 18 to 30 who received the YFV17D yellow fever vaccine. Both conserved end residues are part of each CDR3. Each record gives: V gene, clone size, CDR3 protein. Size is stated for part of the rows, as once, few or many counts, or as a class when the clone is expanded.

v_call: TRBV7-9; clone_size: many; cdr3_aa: CASSFPGTGTWNTEAFF
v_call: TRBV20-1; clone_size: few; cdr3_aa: CSARDLLSGANVLTF
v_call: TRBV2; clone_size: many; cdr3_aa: CASSATAASYEQYF
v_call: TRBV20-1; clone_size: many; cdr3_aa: CSARVGRDQPQHF
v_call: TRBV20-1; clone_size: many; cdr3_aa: CSARAAGGGGAESTDTQYF
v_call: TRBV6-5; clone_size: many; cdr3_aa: CASSYPTGFIGANVLTF
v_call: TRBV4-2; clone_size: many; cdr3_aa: CASSPSLAGAGDTQYF
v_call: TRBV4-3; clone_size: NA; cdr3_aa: CASSQAHSSYNSPLHF
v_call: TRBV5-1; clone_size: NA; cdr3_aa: CASYNLGTQYF
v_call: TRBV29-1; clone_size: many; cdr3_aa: CSVENPQGNEQFF
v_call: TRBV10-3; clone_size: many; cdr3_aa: CAINGQGSLEQYF
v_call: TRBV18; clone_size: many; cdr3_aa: CASSPPGRTGNTEAFF
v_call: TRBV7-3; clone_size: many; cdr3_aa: CASRAGLGSEQFF
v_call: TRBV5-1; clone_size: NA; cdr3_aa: CASSGTGFSTEAFF
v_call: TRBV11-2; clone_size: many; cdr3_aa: CASSGQRVNTEAFF
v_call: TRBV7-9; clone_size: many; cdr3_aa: CASIPGQGRNEQFF
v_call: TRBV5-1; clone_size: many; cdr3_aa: CASSLNWGQSSYNSPLHF
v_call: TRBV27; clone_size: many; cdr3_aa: CASGFPGRTNSPLHF
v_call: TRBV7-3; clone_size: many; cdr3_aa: CASSPSDVNTEAFF
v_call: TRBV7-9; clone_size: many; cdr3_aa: CASSFLSRGTDTQYF